One and the same sample provided the 17 T cell receptor beta chains below, sequenced in a study of T cell responses to AZD1222 COVID-19 vaccine. Sequencing used immunoSEQ multiplex PCR; TCRdb keeps in-frame clones, though not all of them. Of about 100,000 clones in the sample, about nine tenths were seen once. The starting material was peripheral blood, obtained on day 0 of AZD1222 vaccination. These receptors all stem from an adult in good health.

The CDR3 protein is CASSLTRGASTEAFF. The CDR3 DNA reads TGTGCCAGCAGCTTAACGCGGGGGGCGAGCACTGAAGCTTTCTTT. J is TRBJ1-1 and V is TRBV7-3; TRBD1 is a possible D gene (6 bases). Germline loops: CDR1 SGHTA, CDR2 FQGTGA. V was pared by 0 bases and J by 4 bases, with 12 bases between. The CDR3 has 15 amino acids.

This sequence joins TRBV9 and TRBJ1-4; D call uncertain. V was clipped by 7 bases and J by 0 bases, with 10 bases between them. Germline CDR1 SGDLS, CDR2 YYNGEE. The CDR3 has 14 amino acids. The CDR3 sequence: CASGNSATNEKLFF. In nucleotides, the CDR3 is TGTGCCAGCGGAAACAGCGCAACTAATGAAAAACTGTTTTTT.

The J gene is TRBJ1-6, the V gene TRBV6-5, with D tentatively TRBD1 (5 bases). Germline CDR1 MNHEY, CDR2 SVGAGI. The CDR3 is 16 amino acids. The germline V and J ends were trimmed by 2 bases and 10 bases, with 18 bases remaining between them. The CDR3 DNA reads TGTGCCAGCAGTTACGATCTCTGGGGACGGGGGTCACCCCTCCACTTT. It codes for CASSYDLWGRGSPLHF.

In its sample, this clone was seen a few times. The chain has TRBV2 and TRBJ1-2; D is possibly TRBD1 (6 bases). The CDR3 runs to 14 residues. Trimming pared 6 bases from V and 4 bases from J, leaving 15 bases between. CDR1 is SNHLY, CDR2 FYNNEI, per germline. The CDR3: CASRATGFGYGYTF. CDR3 in DNA: TGTGCCAGCAGAGCAACAGGGTTCGGCTATGGCTACACCTTC.

The count of this clone is one. V is TRBV29-1 and J is TRBJ2-1; 7 bases match TRBD2. The V gene's germline CDR1 is SQVTM and CDR2 ANQGSEA. J gave up 5 bases and V 4 bases, and 2 bases lay outside the gene matches. The CDR3 has 12 amino acids. The CDR3 reads CSVVRGDNEQFF. The CDR3 DNA reads as TGCAGCGTTGTACGGGGGGACAATGAGCAGTTCTTC.

This clone showed up just once. This chain uses TRBV7-2 with TRBJ2-7; D possibly corresponds to TRBD1 (5 bases). The CDR3 contains 12 residues. Trimming took off 5 bases at V and 6 bases at J, with 11 bases between the two ends. Germline loops: CDR1 SGHTA, CDR2 FQGNSA. CDR3 nucleotides: TGTGCCAGCAGCACGGACAACTCCGAGCAGTACTTC. Protein product: CASSTDNSEQYF.

J is TRBJ1-4 and V is TRBV30, with D possibly matching TRBD1 (5 bases). V gave up 0 bases and J gave up 6 bases, with 17 bases separating them. The CDR3 totals 16 residues. The germline V gene has CDR1 GTSNPN and CDR2 SVGIG (reference sequence). CDR3 in amino acids: CAWSVRTGGYDEKLFF. CDR3 in DNA: TGTGCCTGGAGTGTACGTACAGGCGGGTATGATGAAAAACTGTTTTTT.

This sequence joins TRBV5-1 and TRBJ2-3; 8 nucleotides align to TRBD2. Per germline, CDR1 SGHRS and CDR2 YFSETQ. The V and J ends lost 5 bases and 4 bases, in that order; junction bases with no gene match: 15. CDR3 length: 17 amino acids. CDR3 sequence (DNA): TGCGCCAGCAGTTACGAAGGACTAGCTTTTCAGGCAGATACGCAGTATTTT. Amino acids: CASSYEGLAFQADTQYF. The variable domain in full, with the rest retrieved from reference TRBV5-1 and TRBJ2-3, is KAGVTQTPRYLIKTRGQQVTLSCSPISGHRSVSWYQQTPGQGLQFLFEYFSETQRNKGNFPGRFSGRQFSNSRSEMNVSTLELGDSALYLCASSYEGLAFQADTQYFGPGTRLTVL.

V is TRBV9 and J is TRBJ2-3; 14 bases map to TRBD2. CDR3 length: 19 amino acids. Germline trimming cut 2 bases from V and 3 bases from J; bases unmatched to any gene: 11. Germline V gives CDR1 SGDLS, CDR2 YYNGEE. The CDR3 loop reads CASSVTSGGAIRATDTQYF. DNA for the CDR3: TGTGCCAGCAGCGTGACTAGCGGGGGGGCTATCAGAGCGACAGATACGCAGTATTTT.

The rearrangement joins TRBV29-1 to TRBJ1-2; D gene uncertain. The germline V gene has CDR1 SQVTM and CDR2 ANQGSEA. V was clipped by 3 bases and J by 2 bases, with 7 bases between them. The CDR3 is 12 residues long. The CDR3 DNA reads TGCAGCGTTGAGGCGGGGAACTATGGCTACACCTTC. It codes for CSVEAGNYGYTF.

The V gene is TRBV7-9, the J gene TRBJ2-4; 10 bases line up with TRBD1. In germline, CDR1 is SEHNR, CDR2 FQNEAQ (reference sequence). J lost 2 bases, V lost 1 base, and 2 bases had no gene match. There are 16 residues in the CDR3. CDR3 in amino acids: CASSLGDRGTKNIQYF. Here the CDR3 DNA reads TGTGCCAGCAGCTTAGGGGACAGGGGAACCAAAAACATTCAGTACTTC.

V gene TRBV24-1 combines with J gene TRBJ2-7; 9 nucleotides match TRBD1. J gave up 0 bases and V 0 bases, and 8 bases lay outside the gene matches. This CDR3 region has 18 residues. CDR1 and CDR2 from the germline V gene are KGHDR and SFDVKD. The CDR3 is CATSDLNRDRERSYEQYF. The CDR3 DNA reads TGTGCCACCAGTGATTTGAACCGGGACAGGGAACGCTCCTACGAGCAGTACTTC.

The V call is TRBV6-2 or TRBV6-3, the J call TRBJ2-3; 7 bases match TRBD2. Trimming took 2 bases from V and 3 from J; bases not matched to a gene: 11. Germline V gene data show CDR1 as MNHEY and CDR2 as SVGEGT. The CDR3 is made up of 17 amino acids. The CDR3 is CASSYRIGGGETDTQYF. In DNA, the CDR3 is TGTGCCAGCAGTTACCGCATTGGCGGGGGTGAAACAGATACGCAGTATTTT.

This clone appeared a single time. The chain carries TRBV18 and TRBJ2-3, with 8 bases identical to TRBD1. The CDR3 runs 16 residues. V lost 2 bases and J lost 3; bases outside the gene matches: 7. Germline V gives CDR1 KGHSH, CDR2 LQKENI. The CDR3 loop is CASSPGTGGSTDTQYF. In nucleotides, the CDR3 is TGTGCCAGCTCACCAGGAACAGGGGGGAGTACAGATACGCAGTATTTT.

This rearrangement joins TRBV25-1 to TRBJ2-2; D perhaps matches TRBD1 (6 bases). This CDR3 has 14 amino acids. Germline loops: CDR1 MGHDK, CDR2 SYGVNS. Trimming removed 7 bases at V and 5 bases at J, with 14 bases between. The CDR3 DNA reads TGTGCCAGCACAACACAGGGAAGGACCGGGGAGCTGTTTTTT. Translated, it gives CASTTQGRTGELFF.

The chain combines TRBV19 with TRBJ1-4; D not resolved. CDR1 LNHDA and CDR2 SQIVND come from the germline V gene (reference sequence). The CDR3 covers 15 residues. V was pared by 5 bases and J by 2 bases, with 12 bases between. The CDR3 DNA sequence: TGTGCCAGTAGTGACGAACTGGCCACTAATGAAAAACTGTTTTTT. The encoded protein is CASSDELATNEKLFF. Full variable domain (rest looked up from reference TRBV19 and TRBJ1-4): DGGITQSPKYLFRKEGQNVTLSCEQNLNHDAMYWYRQDPGQGLRLIYYSQIVNDFQKGDIAEGYSVSREKKESFPLTVTSAQKNPTAFYLCASSDELATNEKLFFGSGTQLSVL.

V is TRBV3-1 (or the pseudogene TRBV3-2) and J is TRBJ1-1, with a weak D call TRBD1 (6 bases). The CDR3 is made up of 12 amino acids. V was trimmed by 4 bases and J by 12 bases, leaving 15 bases between them. Germline CDR1 reads LGHDT; CDR2 reads YNNKEL (reference sequence). CDR3 sequence reads: CASSRNREQTFF. CDR3 DNA: TGTGCCAGCAGCCGAAACAGGGAACAAACTTTCTTT.